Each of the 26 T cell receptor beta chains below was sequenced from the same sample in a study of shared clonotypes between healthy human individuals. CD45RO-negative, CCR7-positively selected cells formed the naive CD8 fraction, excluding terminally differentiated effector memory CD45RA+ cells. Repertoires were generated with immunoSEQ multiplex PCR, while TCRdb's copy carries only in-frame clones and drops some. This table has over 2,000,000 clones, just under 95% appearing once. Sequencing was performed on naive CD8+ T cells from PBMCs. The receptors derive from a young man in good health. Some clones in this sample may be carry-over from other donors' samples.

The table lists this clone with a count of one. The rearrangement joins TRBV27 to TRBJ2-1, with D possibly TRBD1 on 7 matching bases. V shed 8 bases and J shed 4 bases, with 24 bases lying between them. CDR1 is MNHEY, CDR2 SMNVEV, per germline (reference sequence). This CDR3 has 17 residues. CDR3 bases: TGTGCCAGCGGATTTCTGGGGGGAACAGGGGTTTACAATGAGCAGTTCTTC. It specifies CASGFLGGTGVYNEQFF.

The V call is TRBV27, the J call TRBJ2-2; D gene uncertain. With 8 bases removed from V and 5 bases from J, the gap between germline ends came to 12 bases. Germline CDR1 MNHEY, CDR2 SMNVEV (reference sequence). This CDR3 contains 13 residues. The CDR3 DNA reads TGTGCCAGCGGCAATTTGTTGACCGGGGAGCTGTTTTTT. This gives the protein CASGNLLTGELFF.

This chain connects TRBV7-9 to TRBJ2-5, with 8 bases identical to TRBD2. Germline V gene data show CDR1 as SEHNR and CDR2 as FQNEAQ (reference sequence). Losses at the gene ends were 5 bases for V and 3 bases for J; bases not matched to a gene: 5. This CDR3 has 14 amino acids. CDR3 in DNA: TGTGCCAGCAGCGACAGAGCGGGAGAAGAGACCCAGTACTTC. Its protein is CASSDRAGEETQYF.

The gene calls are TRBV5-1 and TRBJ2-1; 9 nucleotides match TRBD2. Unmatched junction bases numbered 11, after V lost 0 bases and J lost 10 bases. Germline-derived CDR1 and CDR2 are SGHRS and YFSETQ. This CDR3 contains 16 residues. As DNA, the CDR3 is TGCGCCAGCAGCTTGGCGCGAGGAGCGGGAGGTAAAGAGCAGTTCTTC. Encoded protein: CASSLARGAGGKEQFF.

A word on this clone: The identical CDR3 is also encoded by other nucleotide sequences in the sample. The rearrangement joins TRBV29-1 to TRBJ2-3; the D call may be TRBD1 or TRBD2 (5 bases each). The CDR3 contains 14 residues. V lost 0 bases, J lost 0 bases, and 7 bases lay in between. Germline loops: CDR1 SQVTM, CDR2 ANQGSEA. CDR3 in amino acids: CSVEDRGSTDTQYF. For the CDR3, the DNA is TGCAGCGTTGAAGATCGGGGCAGCACAGATACGCAGTATTTT.

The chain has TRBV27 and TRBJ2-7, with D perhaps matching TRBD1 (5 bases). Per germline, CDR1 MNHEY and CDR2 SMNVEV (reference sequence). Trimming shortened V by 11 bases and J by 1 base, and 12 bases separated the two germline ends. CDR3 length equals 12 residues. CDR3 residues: CARARESYEQYF. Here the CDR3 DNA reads TGTGCCCGAGCCAGGGAATCCTACGAGCAGTACTTC.

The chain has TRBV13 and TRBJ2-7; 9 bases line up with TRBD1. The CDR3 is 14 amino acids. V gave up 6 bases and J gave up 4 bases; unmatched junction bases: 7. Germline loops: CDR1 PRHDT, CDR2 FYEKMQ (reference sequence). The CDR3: CASSSRTGVYEQYF. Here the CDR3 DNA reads TGTGCCAGCAGTTCTCGGACAGGGGTGTACGAGCAGTACTTC. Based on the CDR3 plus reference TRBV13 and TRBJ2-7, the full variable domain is AAGVIQSPRHLIKEKRETATLKCYPIPRHDTVYWYQQGPGQDPQFLISFYEKMQSDKGSIPDRFSAQQFSDYHSELNMSSLELGDSALYFCASSSRTGVYEQYFGPGTRLTVT.

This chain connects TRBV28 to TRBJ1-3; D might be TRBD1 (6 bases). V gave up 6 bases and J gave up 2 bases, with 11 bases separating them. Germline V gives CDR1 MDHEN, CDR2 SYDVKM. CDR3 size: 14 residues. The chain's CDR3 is CASRQTGTGNTIYF. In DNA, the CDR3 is TGTGCCAGCAGGCAGACAGGAACTGGAAACACCATATATTTT.

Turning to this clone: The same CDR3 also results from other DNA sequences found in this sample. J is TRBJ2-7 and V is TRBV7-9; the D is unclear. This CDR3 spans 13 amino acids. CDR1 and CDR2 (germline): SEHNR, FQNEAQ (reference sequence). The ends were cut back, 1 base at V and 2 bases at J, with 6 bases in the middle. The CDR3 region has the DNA TGTGCCAGCAGCTTAGGTGCTACCTACGAGCAGTACTTC. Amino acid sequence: CASSLGATYEQYF.

CDR3 DNA sequence: TGTGCCAGCAGTTTGAGGATGGCGCCTGAAGCTTTCTTT. It yields the protein CASSLRMAPEAFF. This rearrangement joins TRBV27 to TRBJ1-1; D is unresolved. From germline, CDR1 is MNHEY and CDR2 SMNVEV (reference sequence). V lost 3 bases to trimming and J lost 6 bases, with 11 bases between them. The CDR3 has 13 residues.

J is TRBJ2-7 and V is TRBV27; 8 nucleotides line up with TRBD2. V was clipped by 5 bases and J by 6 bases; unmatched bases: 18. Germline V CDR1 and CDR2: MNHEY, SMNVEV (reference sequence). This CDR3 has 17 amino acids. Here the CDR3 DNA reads TGTGCCAGCAGTCCGAGTGATTGGCGGGAGGTCCCGCTCGAGCAGTACTTC. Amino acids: CASSPSDWREVPLEQYF.

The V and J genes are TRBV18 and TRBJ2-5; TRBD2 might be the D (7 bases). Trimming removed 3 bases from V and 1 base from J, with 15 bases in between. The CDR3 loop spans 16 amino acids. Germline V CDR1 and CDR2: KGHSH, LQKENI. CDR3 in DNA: TGTGCCAGCTCACCCGTGCGGGGGCAGTCCCAAGAGACCCAGTACTTC. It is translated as CASSPVRGQSQETQYF.

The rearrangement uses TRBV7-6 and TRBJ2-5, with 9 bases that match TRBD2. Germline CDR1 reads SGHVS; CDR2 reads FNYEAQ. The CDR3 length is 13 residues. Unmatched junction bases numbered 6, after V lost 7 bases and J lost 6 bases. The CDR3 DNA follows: TGTGCCAGCATGGCGGGAGGGCCGAAGACCCAGTACTTC. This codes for CASMAGGPKTQYF. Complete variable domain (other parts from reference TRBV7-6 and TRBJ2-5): GAGVSQSPRYKVTKRGQDVALRCDPISGHVSLYWYRQALGQGPEFLTYFNYEAQQDKSGLPNDRFSAERPEGSISTLTIQRTEQRDSAMYRCASMAGGPKTQYFGPGTRLLVL.

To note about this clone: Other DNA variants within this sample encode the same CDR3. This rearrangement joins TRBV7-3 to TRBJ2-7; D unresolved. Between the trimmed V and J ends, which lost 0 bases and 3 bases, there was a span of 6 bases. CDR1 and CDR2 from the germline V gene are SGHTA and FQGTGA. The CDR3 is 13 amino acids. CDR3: CASSLTPSYEQYF. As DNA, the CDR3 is TGTGCCAGCAGCTTAACCCCCAGCTACGAGCAGTACTTC. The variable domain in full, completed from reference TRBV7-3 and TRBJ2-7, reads GAGVSQTPSNKVTEKGKYVELRCDPISGHTALYWYRQSLGQGPEFLIYFQGTGAADDSGLPNDRFFAVRPEGSVSTLKIQRTERGDSAVYLCASSLTPSYEQYFGPGTRLTVT.

The CDR3 protein is CASSNRTARNIQYF. CDR3 bases: TGTGCCAGCAGTAACCGGACAGCGAGAAACATTCAGTACTTC. This chain uses TRBV6-5 with TRBJ2-4, with a weak D call TRBD1 (6 bases). V dropped 5 bases and J dropped 6 bases, with 14 bases sitting between them. The CDR3 sequence is 14 residues long. Germline V gene lookup returns CDR1 MNHEY and CDR2 SVGAGI.

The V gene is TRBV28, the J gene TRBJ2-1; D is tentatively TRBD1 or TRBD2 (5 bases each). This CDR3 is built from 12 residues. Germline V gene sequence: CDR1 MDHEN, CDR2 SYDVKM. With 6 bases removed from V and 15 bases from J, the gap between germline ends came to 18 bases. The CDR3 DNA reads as TGTGCCAGCAGCTCGACCGGGGCAGGGAGGTTCTTC. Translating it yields CASSSTGAGRFF. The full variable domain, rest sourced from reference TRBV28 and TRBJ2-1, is DVKVTQSSRYLVKRTGEKVFLECVQDMDHENMFWYRQDPGLGLRLIYFSYDVKMKEKGDIPEGYSVSREKKERFSLILESASTNQTSMYLCASSSTGAGRFFGPGTRLTVL.

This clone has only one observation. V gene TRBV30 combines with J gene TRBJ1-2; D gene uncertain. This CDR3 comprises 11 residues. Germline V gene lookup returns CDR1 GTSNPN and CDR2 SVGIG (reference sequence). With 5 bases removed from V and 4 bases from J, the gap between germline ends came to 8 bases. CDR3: CAWLLGYGYTF. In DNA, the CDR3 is TGTGCCTGGCTTCTGGGCTATGGCTACACCTTC.

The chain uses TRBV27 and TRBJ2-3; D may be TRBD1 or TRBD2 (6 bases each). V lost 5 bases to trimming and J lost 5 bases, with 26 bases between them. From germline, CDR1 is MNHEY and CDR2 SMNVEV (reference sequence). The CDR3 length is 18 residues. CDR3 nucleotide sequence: TGTGCCAGCAGTGCGTTGAGGGGGGTCGAACTTCCGAAAGATACGCAGTATTTT. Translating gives CASSALRGVELPKDTQYF.

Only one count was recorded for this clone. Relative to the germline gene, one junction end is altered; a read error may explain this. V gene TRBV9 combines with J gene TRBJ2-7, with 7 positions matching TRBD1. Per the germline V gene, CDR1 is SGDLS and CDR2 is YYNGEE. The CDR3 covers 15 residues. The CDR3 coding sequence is TGTGCCAGCGGCGTAGAGACAGGGCGATCCTACGAGCAGTACTTC. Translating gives CASGVETGRSYEQYF.

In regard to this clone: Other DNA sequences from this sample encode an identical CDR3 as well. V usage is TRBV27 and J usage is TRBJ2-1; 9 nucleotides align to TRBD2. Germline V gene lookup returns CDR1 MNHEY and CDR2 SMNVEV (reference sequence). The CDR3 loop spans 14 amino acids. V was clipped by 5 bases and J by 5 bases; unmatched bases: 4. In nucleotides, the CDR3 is TGTGCCAGCAGTCTCGGACTAGCGCACAATGAGCAGTTCTTC. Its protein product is CASSLGLAHNEQFF.

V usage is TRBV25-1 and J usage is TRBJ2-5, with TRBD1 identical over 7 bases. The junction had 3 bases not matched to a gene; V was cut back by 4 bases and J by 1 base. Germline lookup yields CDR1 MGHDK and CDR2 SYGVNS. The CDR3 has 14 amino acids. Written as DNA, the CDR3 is TGTGCCAGCAGTGCAGACAGGGTCCAAGAGACCCAGTACTTC. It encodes CASSADRVQETQYF.

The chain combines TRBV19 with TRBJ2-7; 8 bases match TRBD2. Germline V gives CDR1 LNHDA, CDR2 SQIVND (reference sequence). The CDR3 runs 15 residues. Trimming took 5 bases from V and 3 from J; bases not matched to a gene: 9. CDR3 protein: CASSRIAGTNYEQYF. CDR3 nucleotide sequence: TGTGCCAGTAGTCGAATAGCGGGAACGAACTACGAGCAGTACTTC.

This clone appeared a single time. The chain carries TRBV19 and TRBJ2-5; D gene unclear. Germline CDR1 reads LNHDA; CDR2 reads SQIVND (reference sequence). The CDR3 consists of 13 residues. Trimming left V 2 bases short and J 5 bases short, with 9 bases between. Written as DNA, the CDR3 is TGTGCCAGTAGTATATTGAGTGGGGAGACCCAGTACTTC. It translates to CASSILSGETQYF.

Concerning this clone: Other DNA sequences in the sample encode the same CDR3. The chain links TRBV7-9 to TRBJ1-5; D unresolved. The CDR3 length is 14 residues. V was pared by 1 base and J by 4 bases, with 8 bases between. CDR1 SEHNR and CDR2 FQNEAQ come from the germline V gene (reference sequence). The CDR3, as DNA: TGTGCCAGCAGCTTAGGAACCCTTAATCAGCCCCAGCATTTT. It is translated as CASSLGTLNQPQHF. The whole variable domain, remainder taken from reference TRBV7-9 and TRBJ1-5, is DTGVSQNPRHKITKRGQNVTFRCDPISEHNRLYWYRQTLGQGPEFLTYFQNEAQLEKSRLLSDRFSAERPKGSFSTLEIQRTEQGDSAMYLCASSLGTLNQPQHFGDGTRLSIL.

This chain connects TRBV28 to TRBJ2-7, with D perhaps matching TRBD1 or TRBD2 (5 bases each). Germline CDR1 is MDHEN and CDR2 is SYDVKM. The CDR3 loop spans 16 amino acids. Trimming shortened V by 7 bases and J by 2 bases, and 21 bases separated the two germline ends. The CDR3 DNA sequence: TGTGCCAGCACCCTTTGGTACCCAGGGAGAACCTACGAGCAGTACTTC. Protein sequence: CASTLWYPGRTYEQYF.

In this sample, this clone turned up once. CDR3 in DNA: TGTGCCAGCAGTGAAGTCGGGGCCGGGTATGAAAAACTGTTTTTT. Its translation is CASSEVGAGYEKLFF. The chain combines TRBV2 with TRBJ1-4, with D maybe TRBD1 (5 bases). Germline lookup yields CDR1 SNHLY and CDR2 FYNNEI. Trimming stripped 1 base from V and 6 bases from J, with 12 bases between. This CDR3 spans 15 amino acids.